The source of this T cell receptor beta chain is a study of T-cell memory formation after mild COVID-19. Looking at the study overall: There were largely donor-specific TCR clusters.

The authors produced TCR alpha and TCR beta cDNA libraries with sample barcodes and UMIs by 5'RACE using constant-segment primers. TCRdb re-derived calls from the 5' RACE reads in MiXCR, one entry per CDR3 protein. The sample has about 350,000 distinct CDR3 sequences; roughly 13% are singletons. Study-wide results and caveats: Clones from the second wave (peaking day 37) had unconfirmed SARS-CoV-2 specificity. Largely, contracting CD4+ clones fell within CM and EM, and contracting CD8+ clones within EMRA.

This CDR3 is 15 amino acids long. V was clipped by 3 bases and J by 9 bases; unmatched bases: 7. Germline V gives CDR1 MGHDK, CDR2 SYGVNS. To note about this clonotype: Its antigen is undetermined.

Sequencing was done on a sample of PBMCs or a T cell subset sorted from them (not recorded which). This receptor was identified in a man younger than 35 who had mild COVID-19 (a few samples of this study predate the infection). Cell type and time point are not known. The rearrangement uses TRBV25-1 and TRBJ1-6, with 8 bases fitting TRBD1. The DNA of the CDR3 is TGTGCCAGCAGTGAGGGGGGACAGGAAACTTCACCCCTCCACTTT. This codes for CASSEGGQETSPLHF.